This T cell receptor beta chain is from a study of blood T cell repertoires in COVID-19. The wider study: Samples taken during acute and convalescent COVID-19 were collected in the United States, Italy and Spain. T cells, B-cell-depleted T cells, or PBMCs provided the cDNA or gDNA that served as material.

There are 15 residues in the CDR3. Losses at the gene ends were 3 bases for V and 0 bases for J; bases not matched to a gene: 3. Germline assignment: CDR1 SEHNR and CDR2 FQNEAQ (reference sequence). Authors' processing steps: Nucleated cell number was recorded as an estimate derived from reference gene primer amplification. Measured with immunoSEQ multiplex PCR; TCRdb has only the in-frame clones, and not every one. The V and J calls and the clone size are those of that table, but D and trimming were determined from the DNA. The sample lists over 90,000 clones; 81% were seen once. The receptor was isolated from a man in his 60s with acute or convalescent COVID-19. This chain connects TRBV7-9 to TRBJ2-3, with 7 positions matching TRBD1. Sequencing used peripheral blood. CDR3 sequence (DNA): TGTGCCAGCAGCTTTGCAGGGGGTAGCACAGATACGCAGTATTTT. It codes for CASSFAGGSTDTQYF.